Listed below are T cell receptor beta chains from one sample, sequenced in a study of CD8 T cells in Susac syndrome. Each CDR3 protein gets one entry after TCRdb re-called the immunoSEQ multiplex PCR reads with MiXCR. The table has 400,000 to 550,000 distinct CDR3 sequences, approximately 85% seen once. Input material: CD8+ T cells from PBMCs. These receptors were collected from a human donor with multiple sclerosis. CDR3s include the opening cysteine and the closing phenylalanine or tryptophan. D genes are given only for firm matches. Size values are once, few and many counts, or a class for expanded clones, and some rows have none.

size | J | D | V | length | CDR3 | DNA
. | TRBJ2-5 | TRBD1 | TRBV29-1 | 13 | CSVDNRGGETQYF | TGCAGCGTTGACAACAGGGGTGGAGAGACCCAGTACTTC
. | TRBJ2-1 | . | TRBV11-3 | 15 | CASSLVSANYNEQFF | TGTGCCAGCAGCTTAGTAAGCGCCAATTACAATGAGCAGTTCTTC
few | TRBJ2-7 | . | TRBV20-1 | 13 | CSARGTGDYEQYF | TGCAGTGCTAGGGGTACAGGAGACTACGAGCAGTACTTC
. | TRBJ2-6 | . | TRBV27 | 16 | CATTSGDSPGANVLTF | TGTGCCACCACCTCCGGGGATAGTCCTGGGGCCAACGTCCTGACTTTC
. | TRBJ2-7 | . | TRBV19 | 16 | CASSITPPVRGGEQYF | TGTGCCAGTAGTATTACCCCTCCGGTCCGAGGCGGCGAGCAGTACTTC
. | TRBJ1-1 | TRBD1 | TRBV6-1 | 16 | CASSTGTGILEAEAFF | TGTGCCAGCAGCACCGGGACAGGTATCCTCGAGGCTGAAGCTTTCTTT
. | TRBJ1-1 | TRBD1 | TRBV5-1 | 15 | CASSFRDSMNTEAFF | TGCGCCAGCAGCTTCAGGGACAGTATGAACACTGAAGCTTTCTTT
few | TRBJ2-7 | . | TRBV6-2/TRBV6-3 | 12 | CASSYSRGEQYF | TGTGCCAGCAGTTACTCGAGGGGCGAGCAGTACTTC
. | TRBJ2-7 | . | TRBV5-1 | 14 | CASSSQELYYEQYF | TGCGCCAGCAGCTCCCAGGAATTATACTACGAGCAGTACTTC
. | TRBJ1-1 | . | TRBV11-2 | 14 | CASSPTSRGTEAFF | TGTGCCAGCAGCCCCACCTCAAGAGGCACTGAAGCTTTCTTT
. | TRBJ2-1 | . | TRBV3-1 | 15 | CASSPRRGLGNEQFF | TGTGCCAGCAGCCCTCGGAGGGGTTTAGGAAATGAGCAGTTCTTC
. | TRBJ1-2 | . | TRBV4-2 | 12 | CASSPGVYGYTF | TGTGCCAGCAGCCCCGGAGTATATGGCTACACCTTC
. | TRBJ2-1 | . | TRBV19 | 13 | CASSAGPHNEQFF | TGTGCCAGTAGCGCCGGGCCCCACAATGAGCAGTTCTTC
. | TRBJ2-7 | . | TRBV6-1 | 16 | CASSQWASSKHYEQYF | TGTGCCAGCTCCCAATGGGCCTCCTCAAAGCACTACGAGCAGTACTTC
. | TRBJ2-1 | TRBD2 | TRBV6-5 | 18 | CASSYSGLAGGRYNEQFF | TGTGCCAGCAGTTACTCGGGACTAGCGGGGGGGCGCTACAATGAGCAGTTCTTC
once | TRBJ1-2 | . | TRBV11-2 | 17 | CASSLTTPNLDAYGYTF | TGTGCCAGCAGCTTAACCACCCCCAACTTAGATGCCTATGGCTACACCTTC
. | TRBJ2-7 | TRBD2 | TRBV4-1 | 16 | CASSQESLADFYEQYF | TGCGCCAGCAGCCAAGAGTCCCTAGCGGATTTCTACGAGCAGTACTTC
once | TRBJ2-7 | . | TRBV9 | 16 | CASSVEGFGPVYEQYF | TGTGCCAGCAGCGTAGAAGGGTTCGGGCCCGTCTACGAGCAGTACTTC
. | TRBJ1-1 | . | TRBV23-1 | 13 | CASSGVRVAEAFF | TGCGCCAGCAGTGGGGTAAGGGTAGCTGAAGCTTTCTTT
. | TRBJ2-3 | . | TRBV4-1 | 13 | CASSQYLADTQYF | TGCGCCAGCAGCCAATACCTCGCGGATACGCAGTATTTT
. | TRBJ1-2 | . | TRBV4-1 | 14 | CASSQETTAYGYTF | TGCGCCAGCAGCCAAGAGACGACGGCCTATGGCTACACCTTC
. | TRBJ1-5 | . | TRBV12-5 | 16 | CASGLSFGPINQPQHF | TGTGCTAGTGGTTTGTCTTTTGGACCGATAAATCAGCCCCAGCATTTT
. | TRBJ1-3 | . | TRBV2 | 14 | CASSEAGAGNTIYF | TGTGCCAGCAGTGAAGCGGGGGCAGGAAACACCATATATTTT
few | TRBJ2-7 | . | TRBV7-9 | 15 | CASSDTDRLQDEQYF | TGTGCCAGCAGCGATACCGACAGGCTTCAAGACGAGCAGTACTTC
. | TRBJ1-2 | TRBD1 | TRBV12-3/TRBV12-4 | 13 | CASSPDRVYGYTF | TGTGCCAGCAGCCCTGACAGGGTCTATGGCTACACCTTC
. | TRBJ1-5 | . | TRBV19 | 17 | CASRYAGTPNSNQPQHF | TGTGCCAGTAGATACGCCGGGACGCCAAATAGCAATCAGCCCCAGCATTTT
. | TRBJ2-1 | . | TRBV10-3 | 16 | CAIRGLPDQSHNEQFF | TGTGCCATCAGGGGCTTGCCTGACCAGTCCCACAATGAGCAGTTCTTC
few | TRBJ2-1 | . | TRBV27 | 11 | CASSPGGEQFF | TGTGCCAGTAGTCCTGGCGGTGAGCAGTTCTTC
. | TRBJ2-3 | . | TRBV4-2 | 16 | CASSQEVWGTTDTQYF | TGTGCCAGCAGCCAAGAAGTCTGGGGTACCACAGATACGCAGTATTTT
. | TRBJ2-7 | TRBD2 | TRBV14 | 13 | CASSPWTSDEQYF | TGTGCCAGCAGCCCTTGGACTAGCGACGAGCAGTACTTC
. | TRBJ2-7 | . | TRBV27 | 14 | CASTSRMLAYEQYF | TGTGCCAGCACCTCCCGGATGCTAGCCTACGAGCAGTACTTC
. | TRBJ2-7 | TRBD2 | TRBV27 | 15 | CASSLGWEGLHEQYF | TGTGCCAGCAGTCTAGGATGGGAGGGACTCCACGAGCAGTACTTC
. | TRBJ1-1 | TRBD1 | TRBV19 | 17 | CASSIDSRTGLDTEAFF | TGTGCCAGTAGTATAGATTCCCGGACAGGGTTAGACACTGAAGCTTTCTTT
. | TRBJ1-2 | . | TRBV19 | 14 | CASSISRQIYGYTF | TGTGCCAGTAGTATTAGCCGGCAGATCTATGGCTACACCTTC
. | TRBJ1-4 | . | TRBV19 | 17 | CASSPWTAVIVGEKLFF | TGTGCCAGTAGTCCTTGGACAGCGGTGATCGTCGGTGAAAAACTGTTTTTT
. | TRBJ2-3 | . | TRBV20-1 | 15 | CSARDRSESTDTQYF | TGCAGTGCTAGAGATAGGTCGGAGAGCACAGATACGCAGTATTTT
. | TRBJ2-7 | TRBD2 | TRBV27 | 12 | CASSSGGGEQYF | TGTGCCAGCAGTTCGGGAGGGGGCGAGCAGTACTTC
. | TRBJ2-6 | TRBD2 | TRBV3-1 | 21 | CASRPRRVAGDPHSGANVLTF | TGTGCCAGCAGGCCCCGGAGGGTAGCGGGAGACCCACACTCTGGGGCCAACGTCCTGACTTTC
. | TRBJ2-7 | . | TRBV29-1 | 13 | CSVESDRSYEQYF | TGCAGCGTTGAATCCGACAGATCCTACGAGCAGTACTTC
. | TRBJ2-7 | . | TRBV14 | 13 | CASRLSGSYEQYF | TGTGCCAGCAGGCTGTCAGGCTCCTACGAGCAGTACTTC
. | TRBJ2-5 | TRBD2 | TRBV9 | 17 | CASSVGAGLAEQETQYF | TGTGCCAGCAGCGTGGGGGCCGGACTAGCGGAACAAGAGACCCAGTACTTC
. | TRBJ2-3 | TRBD2 | TRBV20-1 | 19 | CSARDLLAGAPASTDTQYF | TGCAGTGCTAGAGATCTACTAGCGGGGGCCCCAGCTAGCACAGATACGCAGTATTTT
. | TRBJ2-7 | TRBD1 | TRBV5-4 | 14 | CASSWGQGYDEQYF | TGTGCCAGCAGCTGGGGACAGGGCTACGACGAGCAGTACTTC
. | TRBJ1-2 | . | TRBV29-1 | 14 | CSVEVSASWYGYTF | TGCAGCGTTGAGGTGTCAGCCTCCTGGTATGGCTACACCTTC
once | TRBJ2-7 | . | TRBV6-1 | 16 | CASSGGPTDERLEQYF | TGTGCCAGCAGCGGGGGCCCGACAGACGAGCGGCTCGAGCAGTACTTC
once | TRBJ1-1 | . | TRBV6-2/TRBV6-3 | 13 | CATVRSMNTEAFF | TGTGCCACCGTCCGGAGCATGAACACTGAAGCTTTCTTT
. | TRBJ1-5 | . | TRBV4-1 | 16 | CASSQAVPASGQPQHF | TGCGCCAGCAGCCAAGCGGTCCCAGCCTCCGGTCAGCCCCAGCATTTT
. | TRBJ2-2 | . | TRBV27 | 15 | CASSLIGGLSGELFF | TGTGCCAGCAGTTTAATTGGAGGCCTATCCGGGGAGCTGTTTTTT
. | TRBJ2-7 | TRBD1 | TRBV7-8 | 15 | CASSSSHDRVYEQYF | TGTGCCAGCAGCTCTTCCCATGACAGGGTCTACGAGCAGTACTTC
. | TRBJ2-2 | TRBD2 | TRBV28 | 19 | CASSFFRGLATANTGELFF | TGTGCCAGCAGTTTCTTCAGGGGACTAGCGACGGCGAACACCGGGGAGCTGTTTTTT
. | TRBJ2-4 | . | TRBV7-6 | 17 | CASSLRGKTPLGDIQYF | TGTGCCAGCAGCCTCAGGGGAAAGACTCCTTTAGGGGACATTCAGTACTTC
. | TRBJ1-1 | . | TRBV6-1 | 15 | CASSEVGYPNTEAFF | TGTGCCAGCAGTGAAGTGGGTTACCCGAACACTGAAGCTTTCTTT